Given below is one TCR beta chain in context. This clone was seen just once. Its antigen specificity is not known. Base qualities are missing; no much larger clone stands one base away. This record belongs to a study of radiation and T cells in renal cell carcinoma (TCRdb year 2020). Concerning the study at large: Samples were obtained from a clinical trial, in which 15 Gy stereotactic body radiation therapy was delivered to primary renal cell carcinomas and nephrectomy was performed 4 weeks later. In total, about 51 samples underwent TCR beta sequencing: about 26 tumors plus 27 peripheral blood samples. In the approximately 58 samples combined, fewer than 5 million unique CDR3 nucleotide sequences were found, encoding 3,000,000 or so unique CDR3 amino acid sequences.

Taken from the germline V gene, the CDR1 and CDR2 loops are KGHSH and LQKENI. Deletion took 1 base off V and 0 bases off J, with a span of 12 bases between the germline ends. The CDR3 runs 16 residues from the cysteine to the phenylalanine. The DNA shown is the 48-base CDR3, in frame from base 1. Interpreted using the paper, the time point label stands for: baseline pretreatment blood. The treatment or condition label, as the study defines it: 15 Gy SBRT to primary tumor, nephrectomy 4 weeks later. To follow tumor-enriched clonotypes, peripheral blood was collected serially from radiation-treated patients at baseline and again at 2 weeks and 4 weeks after SBRT. Every patient's renal cell carcinoma showed clear cell pathology. The QIAamp DNA Blood Mini Kit (Qiagen) was used to prepare genomic DNA for TCR sequencing. The analyses included only samples that passed all quality control checks. TCR beta libraries were generated from genomic DNA with the immunoSEQ kit, following the manufacturer's recommendations. To prepare the libraries, a first multiplex PCR with proprietary primers was run, followed by a second PCR that added unique barcodes, and a bead cleanup was done after each round. A positive control reaction and a negative control reaction, both provided in the kit, were run with every batch of samples. The final libraries underwent checking on an Agilent 4200 TapeStation D1000 ScreenTape, volumetric pooling, and quantification by qPCR. Sequencing was performed on an Illumina NextSeq500 using a MidOutput 150-cycle cartridge, with 156 Read1 cycles, 15 Index1 cycles, and the kit custom primers. The pooled library was loaded at 0.8 to 1 pM with a roughly 20% PhiX control spike-in. Concerning the study's data processing: The vendor-processed data were analyzed in R, and a clonotype was defined as all T cells that share the same CDR3 nucleotide sequence. In the clone abundance analyses, frequencies in each sample were normalized to that sample's 10,000 most abundant clones. Public T cell clones, which averaged fewer than five per sample, were removed prior to analysis. Tumor-enriched clonotypes and baseline blood-enriched clonotypes were defined as those with an abundance difference of at least 32-fold between compartments. A beta-binomial differential abundance model was used to identify clonotypes that expanded or contracted between blood time points. Similarity between tumor and blood repertoires was quantified using the Baroni-Urbani and Buser coefficient, and groups were compared with two-tailed Wilcoxon tests in R. TCRdb limited this immuneACCESS table to in-frame rearrangements with V and J called. A share of clones is missing; checked studies link under half to unresolved V genes, and the rest is unexplained. The V and J calls and clone size were taken over from that table, and D and trimming were inferred from the DNA. For this sample there are 130,000 or so clones; approximately 91% appear just once. The ten largest clonotypes hold about 12% of the sample.

Here is what the overall study found, with its caveats: Dynamics of the blood repertoire were not tracked past 4 weeks after treatment. Because no pretreatment tumor biopsies were available, whether clonotypes were present in the tumor at baseline could not be determined. An increase in top tumor clonotypes in blood was observed from baseline to 2 weeks post-radiation, followed by contraction by 4 weeks, which was taken to suggest transient expansion of tumor-resident clones. Effects of radiation dose or scheduling on the TCR repertoire could not be addressed with the single-armed trial design.

The receptor comes from a woman in her fifties or sixties with renal cell carcinoma. Specimen: blood, collected from a patient whose treatment included radiotherapy and nephrectomy. The chain links TRBV18 with TRBJ1-2; a tentative D match to TRBD1 spans 6 bases. The CDR3 protein: CASSPLTTGANYGYTF. The DNA sequence follows: TGTGCCAGCTCACCACTGACGACAGGAGCTAACTATGGCTACACCTTC.